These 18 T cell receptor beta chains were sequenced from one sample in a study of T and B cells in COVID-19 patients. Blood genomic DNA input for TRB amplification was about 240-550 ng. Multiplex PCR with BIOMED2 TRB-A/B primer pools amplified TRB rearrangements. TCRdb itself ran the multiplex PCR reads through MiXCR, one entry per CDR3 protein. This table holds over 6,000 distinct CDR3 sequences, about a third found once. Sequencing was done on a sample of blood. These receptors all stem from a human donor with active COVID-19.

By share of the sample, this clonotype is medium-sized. The CDR3 DNA is TGCGCCAGCAGCCATACTGCCGACCCGGGCGCAGAAGCTTTCTTT. Translated: CASSHTADPGAEAFF. This chain connects TRBV4-3 to TRBJ1-1; the D is unclear. CDR3 length: 15 residues. Germline-derived CDR1 and CDR2 are LGHNA and YSLEER. V lost 3 bases, J lost 8 bases, and 19 bases lay in between.

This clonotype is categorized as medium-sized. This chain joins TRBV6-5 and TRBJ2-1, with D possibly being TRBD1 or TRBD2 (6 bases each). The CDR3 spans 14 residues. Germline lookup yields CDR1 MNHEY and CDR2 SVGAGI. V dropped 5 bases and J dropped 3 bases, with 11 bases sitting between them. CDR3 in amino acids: CASSEGGSYNEQFF. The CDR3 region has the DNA TGTGCCAGCAGTGAGGGGGGCAGCTACAATGAGCAGTTCTTC.

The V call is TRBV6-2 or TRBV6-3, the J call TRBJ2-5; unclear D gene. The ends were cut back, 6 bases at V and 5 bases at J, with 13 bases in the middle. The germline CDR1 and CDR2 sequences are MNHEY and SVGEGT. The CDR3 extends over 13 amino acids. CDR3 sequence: CASSRATLETQYF. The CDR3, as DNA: TGTGCCAGCAGCCGGGCCACACTGGAGACCCAGTACTTC.

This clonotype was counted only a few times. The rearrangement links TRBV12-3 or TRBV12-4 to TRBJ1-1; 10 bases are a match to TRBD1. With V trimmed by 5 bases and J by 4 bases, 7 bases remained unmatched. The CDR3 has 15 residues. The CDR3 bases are TGTGCCAGCAGTGCCCCCCGGACAGGGGGCACTGAAGCTTTCTTT. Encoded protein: CASSAPRTGGTEAFF.

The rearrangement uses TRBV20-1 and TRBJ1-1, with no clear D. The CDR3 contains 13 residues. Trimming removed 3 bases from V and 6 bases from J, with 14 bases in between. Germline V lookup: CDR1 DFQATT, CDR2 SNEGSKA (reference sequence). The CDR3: CSASWSRNPEAFF. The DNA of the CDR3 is TGCAGTGCTAGTTGGAGCCGTAACCCTGAAGCTTTCTTT.

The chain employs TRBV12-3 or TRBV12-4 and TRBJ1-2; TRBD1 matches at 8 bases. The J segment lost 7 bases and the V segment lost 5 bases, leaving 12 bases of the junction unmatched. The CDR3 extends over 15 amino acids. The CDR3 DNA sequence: TGTGCCAGCAGTGAAGACAGGGGCTTTGGGGGTGGCTACACCTTC. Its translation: CASSEDRGFGGGYTF.

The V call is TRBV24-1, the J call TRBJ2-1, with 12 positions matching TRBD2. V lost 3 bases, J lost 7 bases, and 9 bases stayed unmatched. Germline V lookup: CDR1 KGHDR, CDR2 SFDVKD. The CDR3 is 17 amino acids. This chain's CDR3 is CATSDAKTSGSRNEQFF. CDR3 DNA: TGTGCCACCAGTGATGCAAAGACTAGCGGGAGTAGAAATGAGCAGTTCTTC.

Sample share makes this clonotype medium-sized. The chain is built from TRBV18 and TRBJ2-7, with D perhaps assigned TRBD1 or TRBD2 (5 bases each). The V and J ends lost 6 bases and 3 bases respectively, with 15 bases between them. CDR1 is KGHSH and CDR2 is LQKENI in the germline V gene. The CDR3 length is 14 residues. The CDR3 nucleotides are TGTGCCAGCTCCGAGGGACGGACCGACTACGAGCAGTACTTC. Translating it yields CASSEGRTDYEQYF.

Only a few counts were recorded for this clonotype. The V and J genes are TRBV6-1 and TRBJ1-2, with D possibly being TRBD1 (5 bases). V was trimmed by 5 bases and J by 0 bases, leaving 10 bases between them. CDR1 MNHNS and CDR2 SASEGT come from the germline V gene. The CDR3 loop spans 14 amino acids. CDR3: CASSRGRANYGYTF. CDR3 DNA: TGTGCCAGCAGTAGGGGTAGAGCTAACTATGGCTACACCTTC.

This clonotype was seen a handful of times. The DNA of the CDR3 is TGTGCCAGCAACATGGGGGTCACCGGGGAGCTGTTTTTT. This encodes CASNMGVTGELFF. The chain couples TRBV28 to TRBJ2-2; possibly TRBD1 or TRBD2 for D (5 bases each). Germline values: CDR1 MDHEN, CDR2 SYDVKM. V dropped 7 bases and J dropped 4 bases, with 10 bases sitting between them. This CDR3 is built from 13 residues. The complete variable domain, with remaining parts taken from reference TRBV28 and TRBJ2-2, reads DVKVTQSSRYLVKRTGEKVFLECVQDMDHENMFWYRQDPGLGLRLIYFSYDVKMKEKGDIPEGYSVSREKKERFSLILESASTNQTSMYLCASNMGVTGELFFGEGSRLTVL.

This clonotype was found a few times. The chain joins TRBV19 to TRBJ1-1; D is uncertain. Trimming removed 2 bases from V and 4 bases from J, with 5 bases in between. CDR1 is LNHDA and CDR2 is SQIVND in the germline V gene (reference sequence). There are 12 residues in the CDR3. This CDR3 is CASSIRGTEAFF. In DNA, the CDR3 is TGTGCCAGTAGTATAAGAGGCACTGAAGCTTTCTTT.

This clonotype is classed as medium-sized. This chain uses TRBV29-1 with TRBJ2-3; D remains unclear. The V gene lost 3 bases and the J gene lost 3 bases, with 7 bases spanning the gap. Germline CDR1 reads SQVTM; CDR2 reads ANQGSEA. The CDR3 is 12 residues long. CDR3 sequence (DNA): TGCAGCGTTGACGACGGGACAGATACGCAGTATTTT. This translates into CSVDDGTDTQYF.

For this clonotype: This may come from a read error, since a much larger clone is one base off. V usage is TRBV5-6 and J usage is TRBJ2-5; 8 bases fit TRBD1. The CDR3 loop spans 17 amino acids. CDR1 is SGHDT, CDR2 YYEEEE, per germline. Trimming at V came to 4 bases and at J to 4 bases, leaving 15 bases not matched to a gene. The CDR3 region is CASSPSTGVAVGETQYF. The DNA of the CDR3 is TGTGCCAGCAGCCCCTCGACAGGGGTCGCCGTGGGAGAGACCCAGTACTTC.

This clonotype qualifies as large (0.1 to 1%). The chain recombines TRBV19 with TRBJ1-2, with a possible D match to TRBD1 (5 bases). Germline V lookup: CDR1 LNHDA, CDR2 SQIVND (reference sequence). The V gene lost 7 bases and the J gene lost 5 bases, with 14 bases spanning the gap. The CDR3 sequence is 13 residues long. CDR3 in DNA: TGTGCCAGTACCGGGGACGGTCGATATGGCTACACCTTC. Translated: CASTGDGRYGYTF.

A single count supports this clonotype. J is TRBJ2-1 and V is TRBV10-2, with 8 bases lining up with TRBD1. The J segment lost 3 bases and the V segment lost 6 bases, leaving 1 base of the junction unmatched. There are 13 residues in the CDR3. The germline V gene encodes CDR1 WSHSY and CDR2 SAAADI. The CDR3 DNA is TGCGCCAGCAGCACAGGGGGCTACAATGAGCAGTTCTTC. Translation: CASSTGGYNEQFF.

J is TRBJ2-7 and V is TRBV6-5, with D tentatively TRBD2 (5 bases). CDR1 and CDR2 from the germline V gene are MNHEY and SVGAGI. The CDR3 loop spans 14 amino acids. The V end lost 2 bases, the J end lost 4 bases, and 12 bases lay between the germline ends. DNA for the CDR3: TGTGCCAGCAGTTACGGCGGAGGACGTTACGAGCAGTACTTC. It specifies CASSYGGGRYEQYF.

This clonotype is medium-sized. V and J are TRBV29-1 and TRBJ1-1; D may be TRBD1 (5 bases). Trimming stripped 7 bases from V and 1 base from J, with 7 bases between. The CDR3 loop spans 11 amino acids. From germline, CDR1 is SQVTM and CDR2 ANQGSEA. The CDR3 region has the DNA TGCAGCGGCGGACAGAACACTGAAGCTTTCTTT. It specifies CSGGQNTEAFF.

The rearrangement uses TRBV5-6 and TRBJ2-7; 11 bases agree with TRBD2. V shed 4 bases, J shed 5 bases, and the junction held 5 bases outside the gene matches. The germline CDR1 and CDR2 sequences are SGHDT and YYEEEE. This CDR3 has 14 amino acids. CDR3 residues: CASSRSLAGDEQYF. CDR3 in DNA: TGTGCCAGCAGCAGGTCACTAGCGGGAGACGAGCAGTACTTC.